These 8 T cell receptor beta chains originate from one sample sequenced in a study of Ad26.COV2.S vaccination and SARS-CoV-2 variants. This table comes from immunoSEQ multiplex PCR, and its TCRdb copy is limited to in-frame clones, with some not included. The data contain about 480,000 clones, 87% of them singletons. Treatment described: over 15 received Ad26.COV2.S at low or high dose, single or two shots; about five received placebo; per-sample allocation not given. Sampling was performed 63 days after the first vaccine or placebo injection. The specimen comprised peripheral blood, sampled in a trial of Ad26.COV2.S vaccine versus placebo. Every receptor here comes from a person aged 18-60 years who received the Ad26.COV2.S COVID-19 vaccine or a placebo.

This chain connects TRBV28 to TRBJ1-3; no clear D. CDR1 is MDHEN and CDR2 is SYDVKM in the germline V gene. The V end lost 6 bases, the J end lost 4 bases, and 10 bases lay between the germline ends. The CDR3 is 13 amino acids. CDR3 DNA: TGTGCCAGCAGGAACCCGGCAGGAAACACCATATATTTT. Translating gives CASRNPAGNTIYF.

The chain has TRBV5-5 and TRBJ1-2; possible D gene TRBD1, 6 bases. Germline V gives CDR1 SGHKS, CDR2 YYEKEE (reference sequence). The CDR3 loop spans 13 amino acids. The V and J ends lost 4 bases and 3 bases respectively, with 10 bases between them. CDR3: CASSTGTDYGYTF. The CDR3 bases are TGTGCCAGCAGCACAGGGACGGACTATGGCTACACCTTC.

This clone was picked up one time. The rearrangement links TRBV4-2 to TRBJ2-7; 11 bases line up with TRBD2. CDR1 and CDR2 from the germline V gene are LGHNA and YNFKEQ. CDR3 length: 16 amino acids. After removal of 2 bases from V and 5 bases from J, the junction contained 8 bases not matched to a gene. The CDR3 DNA reads TGTGCCAGCAGCCAACTGGCTACTAGCGGGAGTCACGAGCAGTACTTC. Amino acids: CASSQLATSGSHEQYF.

J is TRBJ2-1 and V is TRBV5-1; 10 positions match TRBD1. Germline assignment: CDR1 SGHRS and CDR2 YFSETQ. With 4 bases clipped from V and 3 bases from J, the junction kept 4 bases outside the gene matches. The CDR3 totals 15 residues. CDR3: CASSLGDRGYNEQFF. CDR3 nucleotide sequence: TGCGCCAGCAGCCTGGGGGACAGGGGCTACAATGAGCAGTTCTTC.

A few counts support this clone. The V gene is TRBV15, the J gene TRBJ2-7, with TRBD1 identical over 9 bases. V gave up 3 bases and J gave up 5 bases; unmatched junction bases: 8. The germline V gene encodes CDR1 LNHNV and CDR2 YYDKDF (reference sequence). CDR3 length equals 15 residues. The CDR3 spells CATSSTPGQGHEQYF. The CDR3 coding sequence is TGTGCCACCAGCAGTACGCCGGGACAGGGCCACGAGCAGTACTTC.

The rearrangement uses TRBV19 and TRBJ1-3; D is uncertain. V dropped 5 bases and J dropped 1 base, with 9 bases sitting between them. Germline V gene sequence: CDR1 LNHDA, CDR2 SQIVND (reference sequence). This CDR3 is 14 amino acids long. CDR3 DNA sequence: TGTGCCAGTAGTGCCGGCTTATCTGGAAACACCATATATTTT. It translates to CASSAGLSGNTIYF.

This clone was counted only a few times. J is TRBJ2-7 and V is TRBV4-2; the match to TRBD2 covers 7 bases. The V segment lost 0 bases and the J segment 2 bases; nucleotides outside the gene matches: 1. This CDR3 comprises 14 residues. Germline CDR1 is LGHNA and CDR2 is YNFKEQ. The CDR3 is CASSQEAGTYEQYF. CDR3 bases: TGTGCCAGCAGCCAAGAAGCGGGGACCTACGAGCAGTACTTC.

The CDR3 sequence is CASSLARGQGAIKNTEAFF. The CDR3 region has the DNA TGTGCCAGCAGCTTGGCTAGGGGACAGGGGGCGATTAAGAACACTGAAGCTTTCTTT. The rearrangement uses TRBV5-8 and TRBJ1-1, with 12 bases aligning to TRBD1. Germline V lookup: CDR1 SGHTS, CDR2 YDEGEE. CDR3 size: 19 residues. After removal of 0 bases from V and 1 base from J, the junction contained 10 bases not matched to a gene.